This TCR beta chain was found in a study of post-analysis software for immune sequencing data. In the study overall: Patients had relapsing-remitting, secondary progressive or progressive-relapsing multiple sclerosis; some lacked subtype. Notes on the study in general: TRBV5-6, TRBV5-1 and TRBV20-1 belonged to a set of a handful of TRBV segments that were more frequent in patients than controls. Patients with multiple sclerosis recorded significantly lower normalized Chao1 diversity than controls, the study found.

J gave up 0 bases and V 4 bases, and 11 bases lay outside the gene matches. Germline CDR1 is SGHRS and CDR2 is YFSETQ. This CDR3 spans 18 amino acids. Details on this clonotype: Its antigen is unidentified.

The library was made from cDNA and included unique molecular identifiers. Input populations of about 0.95 to 11 million T cells gave rise to around 480,000 cDNA molecules. From the PCR reads, TCRdb called clonotypes with MiXCR, one entry per CDR3 protein. The sample records roughly 670,000 distinct CDR3 sequences, roughly three fifths being singletons. Sequencing was done on a sample of blood. The TCR comes from a girl aged 2 to 10 with multiple sclerosis. The gene calls are TRBV5-1 and TRBJ2-5; TRBD2 aligns across 11 bases. In DNA, the CDR3 is TGCGCCAGCAGCCCGGGACTAGCGGATATCCTGTACCAAGAGACCCAGTACTTC. Its translation is CASSPGLADILYQETQYF.